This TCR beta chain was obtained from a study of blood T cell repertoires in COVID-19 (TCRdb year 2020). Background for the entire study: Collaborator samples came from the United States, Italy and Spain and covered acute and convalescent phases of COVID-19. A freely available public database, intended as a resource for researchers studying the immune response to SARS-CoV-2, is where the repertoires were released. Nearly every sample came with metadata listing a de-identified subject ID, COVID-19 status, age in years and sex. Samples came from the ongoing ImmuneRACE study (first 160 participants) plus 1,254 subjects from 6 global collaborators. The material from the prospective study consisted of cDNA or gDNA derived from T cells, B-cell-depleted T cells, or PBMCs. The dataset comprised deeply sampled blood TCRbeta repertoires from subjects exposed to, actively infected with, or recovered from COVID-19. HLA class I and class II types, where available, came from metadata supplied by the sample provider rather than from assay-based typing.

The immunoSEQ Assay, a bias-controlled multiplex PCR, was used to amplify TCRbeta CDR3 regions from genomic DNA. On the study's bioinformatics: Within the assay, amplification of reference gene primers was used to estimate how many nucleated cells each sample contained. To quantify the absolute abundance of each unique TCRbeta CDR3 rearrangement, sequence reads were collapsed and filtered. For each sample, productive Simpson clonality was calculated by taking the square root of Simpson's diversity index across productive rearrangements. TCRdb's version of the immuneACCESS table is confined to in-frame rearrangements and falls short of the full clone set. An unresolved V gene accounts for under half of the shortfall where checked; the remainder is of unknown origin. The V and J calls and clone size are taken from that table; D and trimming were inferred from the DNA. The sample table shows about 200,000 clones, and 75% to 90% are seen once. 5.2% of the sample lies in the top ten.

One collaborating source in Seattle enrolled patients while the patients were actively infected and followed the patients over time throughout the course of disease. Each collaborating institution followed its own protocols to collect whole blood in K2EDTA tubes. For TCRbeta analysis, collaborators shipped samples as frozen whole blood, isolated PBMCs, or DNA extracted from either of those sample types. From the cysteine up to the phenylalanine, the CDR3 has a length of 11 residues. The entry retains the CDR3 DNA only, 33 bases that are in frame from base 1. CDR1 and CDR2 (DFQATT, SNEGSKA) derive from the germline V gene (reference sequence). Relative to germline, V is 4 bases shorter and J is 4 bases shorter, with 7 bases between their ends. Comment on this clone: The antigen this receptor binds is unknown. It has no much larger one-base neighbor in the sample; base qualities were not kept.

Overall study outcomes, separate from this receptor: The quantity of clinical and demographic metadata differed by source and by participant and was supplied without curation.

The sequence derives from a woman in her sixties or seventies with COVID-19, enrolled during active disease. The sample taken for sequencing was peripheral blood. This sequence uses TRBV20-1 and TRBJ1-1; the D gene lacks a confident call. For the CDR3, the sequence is CSAKRGTEAFF. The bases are TGCAGTGCTAAACGGGGCACTGAAGCTTTCTTT.